This section outlines one T cell receptor beta chain sequence together with its context. Its antigen is currently unknown. CDR3 size: 15 residues. V lost 6 bases and J lost 5; bases outside the gene matches: 10. The data derive from a study of T cell repertoires in cytomegalovirus infection. Turning to the study itself: Well-studied HLA-B-restricted epitopes and recently identified HLA-C-restricted epitopes of CMV were both used in the study. Public TCR beta signature analysis indicated the presence of both CMV infection and matching HLA type.

Study results and limitations: It was HLA-C-restricted CMV-specific TCR beta clonotypes that dominated the response ex vivo.

TCRdb itself ran the reads through MiXCR, one entry per CDR3 protein. This table has hundreds of thousands of distinct CDR3 sequences, approximately 33% appearing once. The J gene is TRBJ2-3, the V gene TRBV12-3 or TRBV12-4; TRBD2 aligns across 8 bases. The sequence was obtained from a human donor in good health (CMV status not recorded). Some clones in this sample may be carry-over from other donors' samples. The input for sequencing was cultured PBMCs, taken from culture after CMV antigen stimulation. Here the CDR3 reads CASRLGGAGGDTQYF. CDR3 nucleotides: TGTGCCAGCAGATTGGGCGGGGCGGGGGGAGATACGCAGTATTTT.